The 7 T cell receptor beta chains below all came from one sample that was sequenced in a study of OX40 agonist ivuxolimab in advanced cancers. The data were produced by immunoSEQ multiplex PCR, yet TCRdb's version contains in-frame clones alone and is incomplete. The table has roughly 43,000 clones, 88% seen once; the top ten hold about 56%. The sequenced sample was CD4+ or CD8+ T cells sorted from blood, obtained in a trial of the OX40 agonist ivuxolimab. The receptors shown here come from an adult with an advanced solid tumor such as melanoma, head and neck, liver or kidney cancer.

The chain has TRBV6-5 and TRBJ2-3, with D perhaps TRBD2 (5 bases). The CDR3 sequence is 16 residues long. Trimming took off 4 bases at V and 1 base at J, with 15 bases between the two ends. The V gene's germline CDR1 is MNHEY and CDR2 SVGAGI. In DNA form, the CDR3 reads TGTGCCAGCAGTTTATCTCCAGCGGTTGGCACAGATACGCAGTATTTT. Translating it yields CASSLSPAVGTDTQYF.

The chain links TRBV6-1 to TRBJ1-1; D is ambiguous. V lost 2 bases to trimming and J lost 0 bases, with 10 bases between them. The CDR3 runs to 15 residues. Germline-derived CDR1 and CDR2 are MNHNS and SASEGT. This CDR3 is CASSEREIMNTEAFF. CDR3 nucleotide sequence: TGTGCCAGCAGTGAAAGAGAGATTATGAACACTGAAGCTTTCTTT.

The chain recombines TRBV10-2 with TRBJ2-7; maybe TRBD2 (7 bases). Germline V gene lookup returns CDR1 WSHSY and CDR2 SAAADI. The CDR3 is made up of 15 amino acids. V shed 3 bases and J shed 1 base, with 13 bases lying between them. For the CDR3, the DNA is TGCGCCAGCAGTGAAGGGGGGGCCGGATCCTACGAGCAGTACTTC. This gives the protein CASSEGGAGSYEQYF.

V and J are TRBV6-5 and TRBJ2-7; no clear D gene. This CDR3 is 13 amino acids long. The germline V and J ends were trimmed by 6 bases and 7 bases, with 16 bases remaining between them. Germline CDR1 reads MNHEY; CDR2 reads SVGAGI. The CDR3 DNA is TGTGCCAGCAGCCCCACGGTACGTCGGGAGCAGTACTTC. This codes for CASSPTVRREQYF.

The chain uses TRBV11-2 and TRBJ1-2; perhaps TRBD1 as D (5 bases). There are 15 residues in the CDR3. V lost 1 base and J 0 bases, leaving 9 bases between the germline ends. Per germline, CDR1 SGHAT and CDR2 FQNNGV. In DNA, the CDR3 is TGTGCCAGCAGCTTAGGTGGGGCAGCTAACTATGGCTACACCTTC. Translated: CASSLGGAANYGYTF.

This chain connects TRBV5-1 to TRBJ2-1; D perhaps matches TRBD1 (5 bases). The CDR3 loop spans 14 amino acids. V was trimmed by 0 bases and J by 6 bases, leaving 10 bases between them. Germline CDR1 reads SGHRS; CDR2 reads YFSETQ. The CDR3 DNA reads TGCGCCAGCAGCTTGGTTCAGGGAATCAATGAGCAGTTCTTC. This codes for CASSLVQGINEQFF.

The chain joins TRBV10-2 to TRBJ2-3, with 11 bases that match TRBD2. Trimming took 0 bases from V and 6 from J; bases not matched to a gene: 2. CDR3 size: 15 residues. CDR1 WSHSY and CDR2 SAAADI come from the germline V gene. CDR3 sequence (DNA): TGCGCCAGCAGTGAGTCGATAGCGGGAGGGGATACGCAGTATTTT. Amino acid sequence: CASSESIAGGDTQYF.